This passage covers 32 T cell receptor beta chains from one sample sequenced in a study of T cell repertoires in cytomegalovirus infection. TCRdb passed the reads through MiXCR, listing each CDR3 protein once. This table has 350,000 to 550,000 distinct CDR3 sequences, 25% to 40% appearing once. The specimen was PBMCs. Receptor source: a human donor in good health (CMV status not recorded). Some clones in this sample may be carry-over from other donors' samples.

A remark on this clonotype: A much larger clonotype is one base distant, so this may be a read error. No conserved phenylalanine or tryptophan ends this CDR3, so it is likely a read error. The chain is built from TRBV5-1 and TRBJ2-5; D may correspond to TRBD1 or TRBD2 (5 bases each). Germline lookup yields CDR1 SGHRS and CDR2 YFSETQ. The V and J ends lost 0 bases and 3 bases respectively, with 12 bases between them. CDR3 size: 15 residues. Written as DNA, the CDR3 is TGCGCCAGCAGCTTGGCGGGGACGGAAAAAGAGACCCAGTACTTA. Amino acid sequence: CASSLAGTEKETQYL.

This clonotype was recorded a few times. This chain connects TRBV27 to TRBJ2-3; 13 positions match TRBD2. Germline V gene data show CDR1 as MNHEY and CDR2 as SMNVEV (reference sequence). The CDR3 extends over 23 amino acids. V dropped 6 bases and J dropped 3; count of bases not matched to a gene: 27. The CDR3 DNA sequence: TGTGCCAGCAGCCCCACTTCCCCAGTGACTAGCGGGGGGATAGGTGGGAGGACAGATACGCAGTATTTT. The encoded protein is CASSPTSPVTSGGIGGRTDTQYF.

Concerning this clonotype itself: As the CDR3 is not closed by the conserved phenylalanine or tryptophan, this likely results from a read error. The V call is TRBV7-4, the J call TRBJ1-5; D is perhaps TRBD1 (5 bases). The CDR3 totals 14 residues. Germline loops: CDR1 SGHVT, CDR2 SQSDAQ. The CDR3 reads CARSFDSSNQPQHV. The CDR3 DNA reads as TGTGCCAGAAGCTTTGACAGTAGCAATCAGCCCCAGCATGTT.

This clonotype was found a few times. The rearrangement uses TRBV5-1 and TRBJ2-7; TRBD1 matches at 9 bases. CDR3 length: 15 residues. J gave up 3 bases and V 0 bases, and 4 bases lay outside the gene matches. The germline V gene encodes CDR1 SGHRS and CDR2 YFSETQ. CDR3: CASSLGTGVIYEQYF. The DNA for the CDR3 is TGCGCCAGCAGCTTGGGGACAGGGGTCATCTACGAGCAGTACTTC.

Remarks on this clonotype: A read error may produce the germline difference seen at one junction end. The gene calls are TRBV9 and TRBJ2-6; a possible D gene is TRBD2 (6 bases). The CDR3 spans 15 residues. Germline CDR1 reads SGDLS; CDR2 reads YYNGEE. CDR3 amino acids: CSSSVGGFGANVLTF. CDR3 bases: TGTTCCAGCAGCGTAGGAGGGTTCGGGGCCAACGTCCTGACTTTC.

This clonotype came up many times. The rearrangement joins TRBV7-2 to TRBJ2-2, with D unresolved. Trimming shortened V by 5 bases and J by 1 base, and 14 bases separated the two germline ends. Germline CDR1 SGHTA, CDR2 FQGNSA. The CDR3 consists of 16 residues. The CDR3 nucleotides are TGTGCCAGCAGCAAGAGCCGGACGGTGAACACCGGGGAGCTGTTTTTT. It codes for CASSKSRTVNTGELFF.

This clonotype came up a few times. The CDR3 is CASSPWTEPNEQFF. The CDR3 region has the DNA TGTGCCAGCAGCCCCTGGACAGAGCCCAATGAGCAGTTCTTC. The chain combines TRBV5-4 with TRBJ2-1; weak D call: TRBD1 (6 bases). V was pared by 4 bases and J by 6 bases, with 14 bases between. CDR1 and CDR2 (germline): SGHNT, YYREEE (reference sequence). The CDR3 has 14 residues. Looking up the rest from reference TRBV5-4 and TRBJ2-1 gives the full variable domain: ETGVTQSPTHLIKTRGQQVTLRCSSQSGHNTVSWYQQALGQGPQFIFQYYREEENGRGNFPPRFSGLQFPNYSSELNVNALELDDSALYLCASSPWTEPNEQFFGPGTRLTVL.

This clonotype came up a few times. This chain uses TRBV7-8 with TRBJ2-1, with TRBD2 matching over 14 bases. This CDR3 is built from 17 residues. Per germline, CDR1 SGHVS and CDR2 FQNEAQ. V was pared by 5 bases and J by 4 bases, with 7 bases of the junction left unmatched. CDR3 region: CASSVKGLAGDYNEQFF. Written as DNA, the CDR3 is TGTGCCAGCAGCGTTAAGGGACTAGCGGGGGATTACAATGAGCAGTTCTTC.

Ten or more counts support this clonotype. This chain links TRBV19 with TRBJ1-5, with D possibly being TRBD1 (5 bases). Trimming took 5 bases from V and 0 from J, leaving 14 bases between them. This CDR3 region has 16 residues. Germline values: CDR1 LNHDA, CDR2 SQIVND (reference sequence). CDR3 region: CASSPYGAASNQPQHF. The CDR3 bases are TGTGCCAGTAGTCCCTACGGGGCTGCTAGCAATCAGCCCCAGCATTTT.

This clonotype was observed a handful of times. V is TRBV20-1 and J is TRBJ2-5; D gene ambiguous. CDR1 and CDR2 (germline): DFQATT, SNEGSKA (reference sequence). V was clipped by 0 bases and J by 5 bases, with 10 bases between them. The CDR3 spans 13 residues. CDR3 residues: CSARDPLGETQYF. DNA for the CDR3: TGCAGTGCTAGAGATCCCCTCGGGGAGACCCAGTACTTC.

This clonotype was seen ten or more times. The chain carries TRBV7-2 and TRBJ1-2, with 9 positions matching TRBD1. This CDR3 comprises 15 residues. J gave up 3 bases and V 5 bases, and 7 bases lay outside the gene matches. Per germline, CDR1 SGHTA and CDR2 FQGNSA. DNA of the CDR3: TGTGCCAGCAGCCTCGGACAGGGGTTTTACTATGGCTACACCTTC. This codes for CASSLGQGFYYGYTF.

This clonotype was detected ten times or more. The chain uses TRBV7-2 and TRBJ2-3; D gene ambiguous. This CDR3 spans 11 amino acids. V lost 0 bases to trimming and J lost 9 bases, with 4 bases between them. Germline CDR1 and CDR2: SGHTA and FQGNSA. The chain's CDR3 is CASSLASTQYF. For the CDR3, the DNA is TGTGCCAGCAGCTTAGCGAGCACGCAGTATTTT.

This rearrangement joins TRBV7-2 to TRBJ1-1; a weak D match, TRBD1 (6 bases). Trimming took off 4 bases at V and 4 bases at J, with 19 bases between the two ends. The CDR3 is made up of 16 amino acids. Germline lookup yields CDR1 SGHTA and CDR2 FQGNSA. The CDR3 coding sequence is TGTGCCAGCAGCTCACCCCTCACAGGGTCTCGCACTGAAGCTTTCTTT. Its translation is CASSSPLTGSRTEAFF.

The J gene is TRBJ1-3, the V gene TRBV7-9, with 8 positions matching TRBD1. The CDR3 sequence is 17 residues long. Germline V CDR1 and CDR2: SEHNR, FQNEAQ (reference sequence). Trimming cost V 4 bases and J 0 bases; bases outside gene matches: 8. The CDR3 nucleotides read TGTGCCAGCAGCTCCACCCGGGACAGGAACTCTGGAAACACCATATATTTT. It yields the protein CASSSTRDRNSGNTIYF.

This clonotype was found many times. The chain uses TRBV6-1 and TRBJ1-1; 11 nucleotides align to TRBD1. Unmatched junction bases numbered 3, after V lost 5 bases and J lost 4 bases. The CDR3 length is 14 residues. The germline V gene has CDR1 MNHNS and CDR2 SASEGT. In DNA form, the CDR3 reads TGTGCCAGCAGTACCGGGACAGGGGGCACTGAAGCTTTCTTT. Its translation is CASSTGTGGTEAFF.

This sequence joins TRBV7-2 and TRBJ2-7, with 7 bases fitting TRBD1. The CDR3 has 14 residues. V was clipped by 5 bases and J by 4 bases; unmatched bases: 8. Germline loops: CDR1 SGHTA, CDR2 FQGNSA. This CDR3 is CASSRRGQSYEQYF. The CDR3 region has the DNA TGTGCCAGCAGCCGCCGGGGACAGTCATACGAGCAGTACTTC.

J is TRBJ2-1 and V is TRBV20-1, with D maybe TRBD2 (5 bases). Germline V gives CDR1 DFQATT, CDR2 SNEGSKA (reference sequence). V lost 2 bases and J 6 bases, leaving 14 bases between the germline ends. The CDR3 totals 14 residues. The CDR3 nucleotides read TGCAGTGCTAGACTCCCTGAGGGTCGCAATGAGCAGTTCTTC. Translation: CSARLPEGRNEQFF.

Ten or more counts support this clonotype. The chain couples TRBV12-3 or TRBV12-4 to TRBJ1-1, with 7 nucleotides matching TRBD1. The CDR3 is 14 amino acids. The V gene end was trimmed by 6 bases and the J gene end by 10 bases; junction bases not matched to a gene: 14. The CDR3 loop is CASRGGRTGNAAFF. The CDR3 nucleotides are TGTGCCAGCAGGGGTGGGCGGACAGGTAACGCAGCTTTCTTT.

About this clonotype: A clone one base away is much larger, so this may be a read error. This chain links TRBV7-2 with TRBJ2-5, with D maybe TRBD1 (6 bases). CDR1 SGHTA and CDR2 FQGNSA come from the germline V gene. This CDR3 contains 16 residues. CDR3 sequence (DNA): TGTGCCAGCAGCTTAGCGGGGCAGGGGCGGGCGGAGACCCAGTCCTTC. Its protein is CASSLAGQGRAETQSF.

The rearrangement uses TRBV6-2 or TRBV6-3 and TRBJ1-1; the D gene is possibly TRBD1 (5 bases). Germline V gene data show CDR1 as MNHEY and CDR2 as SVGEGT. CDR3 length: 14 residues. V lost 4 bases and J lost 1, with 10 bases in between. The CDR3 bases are TGTGCCAGCAGTTCTCCAGACAGGAACACTGAAGCTTTCTTT. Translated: CASSSPDRNTEAFF.

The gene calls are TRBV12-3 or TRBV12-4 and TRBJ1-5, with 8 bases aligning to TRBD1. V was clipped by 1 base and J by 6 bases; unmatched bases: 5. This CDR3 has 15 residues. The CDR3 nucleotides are TGTGCCAGCAGTTTAGGGGGACAGGCAAGTCAGCCCCAGCATTTT. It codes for CASSLGGQASQPQHF.

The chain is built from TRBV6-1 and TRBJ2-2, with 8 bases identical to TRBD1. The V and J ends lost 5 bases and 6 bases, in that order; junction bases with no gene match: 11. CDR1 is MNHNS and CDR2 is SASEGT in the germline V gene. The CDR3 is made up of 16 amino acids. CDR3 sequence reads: CASSRQGTGSAGELFF. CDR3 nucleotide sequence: TGTGCCAGCAGTCGACAGGGGACGGGGAGCGCCGGGGAGCTGTTTTTT.

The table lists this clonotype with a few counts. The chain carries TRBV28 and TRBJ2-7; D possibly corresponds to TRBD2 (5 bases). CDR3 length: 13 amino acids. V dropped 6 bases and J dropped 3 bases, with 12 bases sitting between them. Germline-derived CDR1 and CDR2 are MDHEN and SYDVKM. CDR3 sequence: CASSSDGNYEQYF. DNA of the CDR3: TGTGCCAGCAGCTCGGACGGGAACTACGAGCAGTACTTC.

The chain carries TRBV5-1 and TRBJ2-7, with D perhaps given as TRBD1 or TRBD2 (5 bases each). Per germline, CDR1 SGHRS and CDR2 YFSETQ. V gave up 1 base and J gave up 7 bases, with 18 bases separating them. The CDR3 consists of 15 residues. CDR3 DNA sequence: TGCGCCAGCAGCTTGAGTGTGACGGGGACGGGGGAGCAGTACTTC. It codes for CASSLSVTGTGEQYF.

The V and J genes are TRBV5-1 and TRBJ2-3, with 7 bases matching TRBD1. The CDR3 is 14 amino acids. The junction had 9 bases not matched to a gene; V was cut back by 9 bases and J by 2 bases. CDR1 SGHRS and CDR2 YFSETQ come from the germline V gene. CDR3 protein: CATALGTVTDTQYF. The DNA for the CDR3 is TGCGCCACCGCCCTCGGGACAGTCACAGATACGCAGTATTTT.

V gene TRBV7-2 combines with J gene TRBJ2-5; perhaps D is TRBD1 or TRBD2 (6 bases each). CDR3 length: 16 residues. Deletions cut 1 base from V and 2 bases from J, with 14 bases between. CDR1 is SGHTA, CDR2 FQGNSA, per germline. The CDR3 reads CASSLVLGGGQETQYF. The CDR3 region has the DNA TGTGCCAGCAGCTTAGTGCTGGGGGGCGGACAAGAGACCCAGTACTTC.

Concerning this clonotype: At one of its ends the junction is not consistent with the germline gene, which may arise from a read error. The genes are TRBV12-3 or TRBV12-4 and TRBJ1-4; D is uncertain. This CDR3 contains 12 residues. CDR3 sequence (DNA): TGTGCCAGCAGTTTATTTGGTGAACAGTCCGTTTTT. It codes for CASSLFGEQSVF.

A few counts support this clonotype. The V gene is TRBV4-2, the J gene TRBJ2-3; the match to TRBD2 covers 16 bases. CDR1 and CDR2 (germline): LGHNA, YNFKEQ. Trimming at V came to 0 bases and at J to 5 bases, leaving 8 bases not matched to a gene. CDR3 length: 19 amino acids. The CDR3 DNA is TGTGCCAGCAGCCAAGAAAGTGGGACTAGCGGGGGGGCCGGAGATACGCAGTATTTT. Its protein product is CASSQESGTSGGAGDTQYF.

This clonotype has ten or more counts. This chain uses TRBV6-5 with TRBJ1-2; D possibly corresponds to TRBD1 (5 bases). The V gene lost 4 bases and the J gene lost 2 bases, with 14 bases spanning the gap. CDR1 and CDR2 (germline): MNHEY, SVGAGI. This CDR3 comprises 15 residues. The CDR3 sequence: CASSSLSGGNYGYTF. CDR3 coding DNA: TGTGCCAGCAGTTCGCTCTCGGGGGGGAACTATGGCTACACCTTC.

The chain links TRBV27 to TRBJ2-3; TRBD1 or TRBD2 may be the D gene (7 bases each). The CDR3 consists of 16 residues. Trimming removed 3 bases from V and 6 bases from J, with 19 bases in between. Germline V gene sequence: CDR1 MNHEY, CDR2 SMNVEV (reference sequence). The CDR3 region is CASSFSRGGHPDTQYF. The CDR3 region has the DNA TGTGCCAGCAGTTTTTCCAGGGGGGGGCATCCGGATACGCAGTATTTT.

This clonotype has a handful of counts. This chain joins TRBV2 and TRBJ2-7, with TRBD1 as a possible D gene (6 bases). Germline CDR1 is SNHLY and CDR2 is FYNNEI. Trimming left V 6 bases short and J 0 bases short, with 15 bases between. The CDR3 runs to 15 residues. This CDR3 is CASRTGQTFSYEQYF. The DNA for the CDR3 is TGTGCCAGCAGAACCGGACAGACATTCTCCTACGAGCAGTACTTC. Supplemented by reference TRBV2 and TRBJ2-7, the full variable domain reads EPEVTQTPSHQVTQMGQEVILRCVPISNHLYFYWYRQILGQKVEFLVSFYNNEISEKSEIFDDQFSVERPDGSNFTLKIRSTKLEDSAMYFCASRTGQTFSYEQYFGPGTRLTVT.

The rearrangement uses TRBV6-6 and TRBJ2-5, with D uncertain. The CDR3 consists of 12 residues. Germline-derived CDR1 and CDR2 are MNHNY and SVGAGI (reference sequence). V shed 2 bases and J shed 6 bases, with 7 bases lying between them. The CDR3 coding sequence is TGTGCCAGCAGTTACGCATCCAAGACCCAGTACTTC. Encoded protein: CASSYASKTQYF.